A selection of T cell receptor beta chains follows, all from one sample in a study of cytomegalovirus exposure and HLA in healthy donors. Clones were read by immunoSEQ multiplex PCR, and TCRdb kept only the in-frame ones, dropping some. The top ten clones hold about 12% of a sample with approximately 140,000 clones, roughly 80% of them seen once. Sequenced sample: PBMCs. Receptors originate from a man between 40 and 49 years old in good health and CMV-seropositive. The CDR3 runs from the conserved cysteine through the conserved F or W. Each record gives: D gene, V gene, clone size, J gene, CDR3 DNA, CDR3 protein. The D gene is left open where the match is weak. Rows may omit the clone size; those that give it use once, few, many or a size class.

D gene: NA
V gene: TRBV19
clone size: NA
J gene: TRBJ1-5
CDR3 DNA: TGTGCCAGTAGGAGCGAGGGTTATCAGCCCCAGCATTTT
CDR3 protein: CASRSEGYQPQHF

D gene: NA
V gene: TRBV7-9
clone size: NA
J gene: TRBJ2-3
CDR3 DNA: TGTGCCAGCAGCTTAGGACTACGAGGCACAGATACGCAGTATTTT
CDR3 protein: CASSLGLRGTDTQYF

D gene: TRBD1
V gene: TRBV19
clone size: NA
J gene: TRBJ1-5
CDR3 DNA: TGTGCCAGTAGTGGCGGGACAGGGTCCTATAGCAATCAGCCCCAGCATTTT
CDR3 protein: CASSGGTGSYSNQPQHF

D gene: TRBD1
V gene: TRBV5-1
clone size: NA
J gene: TRBJ1-3
CDR3 DNA: TGCGCCAGCAGCCCTACAGGGGGCGTAGGCAACACCATATATTTT
CDR3 protein: CASSPTGGVGNTIYF

D gene: TRBD2
V gene: TRBV7-2
clone size: NA
J gene: TRBJ2-7
CDR3 DNA: TGTGCCAGCAGCCTTAACCCACTAGCGGGAGGGGTCGAGCAGTACTTC
CDR3 protein: CASSLNPLAGGVEQYF

D gene: TRBD2
V gene: TRBV9
clone size: NA
J gene: TRBJ2-3
CDR3 DNA: TGTGCCAGCAGCGTAAAGGTGGGGAGGGACGCAGATACGCAGTATTTT
CDR3 protein: CASSVKVGRDADTQYF

D gene: TRBD2
V gene: TRBV7-9
clone size: NA
J gene: TRBJ2-2
CDR3 DNA: TGTGCCAGCAGTTTTGGCTACTCGGGAGGGACTGAGCCCGGGGAGCTGTTTTTT
CDR3 protein: CASSFGYSGGTEPGELFF

D gene: NA
V gene: TRBV10-1
clone size: once
J gene: TRBJ1-1
CDR3 DNA: TGCGCCAGCAGTGAGAACGGGAACACCGAAGCTTTCTTT
CDR3 protein: CASSENGNTEAFF

D gene: NA
V gene: TRBV4-1
clone size: NA
J gene: TRBJ2-5
CDR3 DNA: TGCGCCAGCAGCCAAGAGCGGGAAGGAGAGACCCAGTACTTC
CDR3 protein: CASSQEREGETQYF

D gene: NA
V gene: TRBV7-2
clone size: once
J gene: TRBJ1-1
CDR3 DNA: TGTGCCAGCAGCTTAGTTGGCCAGAACATGAACACTGAAGCTTTCTTT
CDR3 protein: CASSLVGQNMNTEAFF

D gene: TRBD1
V gene: TRBV13
clone size: NA
J gene: TRBJ2-7
CDR3 DNA: TGTGCCAGCAGCATACAGGGGGCGGGTTACGAGCAGTACTTC
CDR3 protein: CASSIQGAGYEQYF

D gene: NA
V gene: TRBV18
clone size: few
J gene: TRBJ2-3
CDR3 DNA: TGTGCCAGCTCACCCTCAGCGGATACTAGCACAGATACGCAGTATTTT
CDR3 protein: CASSPSADTSTDTQYF

D gene: NA
V gene: TRBV30
clone size: NA
J gene: TRBJ2-5
CDR3 DNA: TGTGCCTGGAGTTGGTCGGGGGAGACCCAGTACTTC
CDR3 protein: CAWSWSGETQYF

D gene: TRBD2
V gene: TRBV10-3
clone size: NA
J gene: TRBJ2-1
CDR3 DNA: TGTGCCATCAGGGAGACTAGCGGGAGTTATGAGCAGTTCTTC
CDR3 protein: CAIRETSGSYEQFF

D gene: TRBD1
V gene: TRBV28
clone size: NA
J gene: TRBJ1-2
CDR3 DNA: TGTGCCAGCAGTTATGACAGGGATAGGGGCTACACCTTC
CDR3 protein: CASSYDRDRGYTF

D gene: TRBD2
V gene: TRBV4-2
clone size: NA
J gene: TRBJ2-2
CDR3 DNA: TGTGCCAGCAGCCAAGATGGTACTAGCGTCCCCGGGGAGCTGTTTTTT
CDR3 protein: CASSQDGTSVPGELFF

D gene: NA
V gene: TRBV6-5
clone size: few
J gene: TRBJ2-7
CDR3 DNA: TGTGCCAGCAGTTACTCGGAAAGCGGGTACGAGCAGTACTTC
CDR3 protein: CASSYSESGYEQYF

D gene: NA
V gene: TRBV18
clone size: NA
J gene: TRBJ1-3
CDR3 DNA: TGTGCCAGCTCACCACAAGAACTTTCTGGAAACACCATATATTTT
CDR3 protein: CASSPQELSGNTIYF

D gene: NA
V gene: TRBV4-1
clone size: NA
J gene: TRBJ1-4
CDR3 DNA: TGCGCCAGCAGCCAAGATGGCCCGAAACCTTACGAAAAACTGTTTTTT
CDR3 protein: CASSQDGPKPYEKLFF

D gene: TRBD1
V gene: TRBV7-9
clone size: few
J gene: TRBJ2-7
CDR3 DNA: TGTGCCAGCAGCCGATTCCTGACAGGGACGGCGGAGGAGCAGTACTTC
CDR3 protein: CASSRFLTGTAEEQYF

D gene: NA
V gene: TRBV7-6
clone size: NA
J gene: TRBJ2-3
CDR3 DNA: TGTGCCAGCAGCCCCGGGACGGGGGGCACAGATACGCAGTATTTT
CDR3 protein: CASSPGTGGTDTQYF

D gene: NA
V gene: TRBV6-5
clone size: NA
J gene: TRBJ1-2
CDR3 DNA: TGTGCCAGCAGCCCTGGTGGGAGCTATGGCTACACCTTC
CDR3 protein: CASSPGGSYGYTF

D gene: NA
V gene: TRBV5-1
clone size: NA
J gene: TRBJ1-1
CDR3 DNA: TGCGCCAGCAGCTTTCAAGCGAACACTGAAGCTTTCTTT
CDR3 protein: CASSFQANTEAFF

D gene: TRBD1
V gene: TRBV27
clone size: NA
J gene: TRBJ1-2
CDR3 DNA: TGTGCCAGCAGCCTAACAGGGGGGCGTTTGTATGGCTACACCTTC
CDR3 protein: CASSLTGGRLYGYTF